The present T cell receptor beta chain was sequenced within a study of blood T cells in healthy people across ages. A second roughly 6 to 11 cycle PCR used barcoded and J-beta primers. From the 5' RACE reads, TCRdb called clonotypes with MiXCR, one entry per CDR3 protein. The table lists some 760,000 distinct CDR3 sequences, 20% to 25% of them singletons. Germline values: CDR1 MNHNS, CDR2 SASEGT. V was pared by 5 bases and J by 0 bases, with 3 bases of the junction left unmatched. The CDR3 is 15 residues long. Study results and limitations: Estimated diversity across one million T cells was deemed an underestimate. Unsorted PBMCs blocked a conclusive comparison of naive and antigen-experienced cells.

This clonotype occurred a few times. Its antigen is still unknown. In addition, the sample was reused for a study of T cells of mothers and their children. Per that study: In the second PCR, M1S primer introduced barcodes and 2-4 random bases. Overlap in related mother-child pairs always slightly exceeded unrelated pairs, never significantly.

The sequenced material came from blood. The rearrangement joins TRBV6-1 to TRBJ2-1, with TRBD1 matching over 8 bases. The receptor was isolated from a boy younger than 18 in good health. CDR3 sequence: CASSTTGGSYNEQFF. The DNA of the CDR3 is TGTGCCAGCAGTACAACAGGGGGCTCCTACAATGAGCAGTTCTTC.